These 21 T cell receptor beta chains share one sample of origin, sequenced in a study of T cell repertoires in cytomegalovirus infection. TCRdb reprocessed the reads with MiXCR, giving one entry per CDR3 protein. The table shows 100,000 to 150,000 distinct CDR3 sequences, with 8% to 9% occurring only once. The sequenced material came from PBMCs. The receptor source for this set is a human donor in good health (CMV status not recorded). Some clones in this sample may be carry-over from other donors' samples.

This clonotype was counted at least ten times. CDR3 sequence: CAISGGDQPQHF. The CDR3 nucleotides read TGTGCCATCAGTGGAGGGGATCAGCCCCAGCATTTT. The V and J genes are TRBV10-3 and TRBJ1-5; weak D call: TRBD1 (5 bases). The CDR3 has 12 residues. Germline CDR1 reads ENHRY; CDR2 reads SYGVKD. V lost 4 bases and J lost 5, with 6 bases in between.

This sequence joins TRBV29-1 and TRBJ2-7; D remains unclear. The CDR3 extends over 12 amino acids. The V end lost 6 bases, the J end lost 3 bases, and 12 bases lay between the germline ends. Germline CDR1 reads SQVTM; CDR2 reads ANQGSEA. This chain's CDR3 is CSVGGLNYEQYF. The DNA of the CDR3 is TGCAGCGTCGGTGGTCTAAACTACGAGCAGTACTTC.

This clonotype was observed once. The rearrangement joins TRBV27 to TRBJ2-7; 9 bases are a match to TRBD2. Unmatched junction bases numbered 6, after V lost 3 bases and J lost 3 bases. Germline values: CDR1 MNHEY, CDR2 SMNVEV (reference sequence). The CDR3 has 15 amino acids. Here the CDR3 reads CASSLFSGGFYEQYF. DNA of the CDR3: TGTGCCAGCAGTTTGTTTAGCGGGGGATTCTACGAGCAGTACTTC.

In this sample, this clonotype turned up a few times. The chain combines TRBV2 with TRBJ2-5; D perhaps matches TRBD1 (5 bases). The CDR3 spans 15 residues. CDR1 and CDR2 (germline): SNHLY, FYNNEI. The germline V and J ends were trimmed by 6 bases and 1 base, with 15 bases remaining between them. CDR3 coding DNA: TGTGCCAGCAGCTGGGGCGAAGAAATCCAAGAGACCCAGTACTTC. Protein product: CASSWGEEIQETQYF.

The table lists this clonotype with a few counts. The chain uses TRBV23-1 and TRBJ2-7; TRBD1 or TRBD2 may be the D gene (6 bases each). TRBV23-1 is treated as an ORF (open reading frame) with a function not yet certain. With 0 bases removed from V and 2 bases from J, the gap between germline ends came to 20 bases. The CDR3 contains 18 residues. The DNA for the CDR3 is TGCGCCAGCAGTCAATCGGAGGGGGTTAAAGGCTTAACCTACGAGCAGTACTTC. This codes for CASSQSEGVKGLTYEQYF.

In this sample, this clonotype turned up many times. This chain joins TRBV7-2 and TRBJ2-5, with TRBD2 matching over 9 bases. The J segment lost 6 bases and the V segment lost 2 bases, leaving 4 bases of the junction unmatched. Looked up from germline, CDR1 is SGHTA and CDR2 is FQGNSA. The CDR3 is 14 amino acids. CDR3 loop: CASSLILAGQTQYF. The CDR3 DNA reads TGTGCCAGCAGCTTAATCCTAGCGGGGCAGACCCAGTACTTC.

This clonotype was detected ten times or more. V is TRBV7-9 and J is TRBJ1-1, with D possibly TRBD1 on 5 matching bases. This CDR3 has 15 residues. V shed 2 bases and J shed 1 base, with 11 bases lying between them. Germline CDR1 and CDR2: SEHNR and FQNEAQ (reference sequence). The CDR3 spells CASSLSPGGNTEAFF. CDR3 nucleotides: TGTGCCAGCAGCTTAAGTCCCGGGGGGAACACTGAAGCTTTCTTT.

About this clonotype itself: Likely a read error: the CDR3 ends without its conserved phenylalanine or tryptophan. The chain uses TRBV20-1 and TRBJ1-1, with D perhaps matching TRBD1 (5 bases). This CDR3 is 14 amino acids long. Per the germline V gene, CDR1 is DFQATT and CDR2 is SNEGSKA (reference sequence). V dropped 3 bases and J dropped 6 bases, with 17 bases sitting between them. CDR3: CSASGGQRRAEAFL. CDR3 DNA sequence: TGCAGTGCTAGTGGCGGACAAAGAAGGGCTGAAGCTTTCCTT.

This clonotype was counted many times. The chain couples TRBV28 to TRBJ1-2, with D possibly being TRBD1 (5 bases). Germline CDR1 MDHEN, CDR2 SYDVKM. The V gene lost 2 bases and the J gene lost 2 bases, with 15 bases spanning the gap. CDR3 length: 16 residues. The chain's CDR3 is CASSLGAGVQNYGYTF. CDR3 nucleotide sequence: TGTGCCAGCAGTTTAGGGGCGGGTGTTCAAAACTATGGCTACACCTTC.

This clonotype was detected many times. The chain carries TRBV12-3 or TRBV12-4 and TRBJ2-3; no definite D call. The ends were cut back, 1 base at V and 3 bases at J, with 8 bases in the middle. The CDR3 contains 14 residues. CDR3 bases: TGTGCCAGCAGTTTAGATTATTTGACAGATACGCAGTATTTT. Amino acid sequence: CASSLDYLTDTQYF.

The table lists this clonotype with a count of one. This chain uses TRBV20-1 with TRBJ2-3; perhaps TRBD2 as D (5 bases). Germline assignment: CDR1 DFQATT and CDR2 SNEGSKA (reference sequence). There are 14 residues in the CDR3. Trimming cost V 5 bases and J 6 bases, with 18 bases left between them. In nucleotides, the CDR3 is TGCAGTGCTCTTGCCGGGATGGAACTCGATACGCAGTATTTT. Residues: CSALAGMELDTQYF.

As to this clonotype: A read error may explain this, as a much larger clone is one base away. V usage is TRBV7-2 and J usage is TRBJ2-1; tentatively, D is TRBD1 or TRBD2 (6 bases each). Germline CDR1 is SGHTA and CDR2 is FQGNSA. This CDR3 spans 12 amino acids. V was clipped by 7 bases and J by 12 bases, with 16 bases between them. CDR3 sequence: CASNRWGAGQFF. The CDR3 region has the DNA TGTGCCAGCAACAGATGGGGGGCCGGGCAGTTCTTC.

The rearrangement links TRBV28 to TRBJ1-2; D remains unclear. V was trimmed by 10 bases and J by 3 bases, leaving 21 bases between them. Germline-derived CDR1 and CDR2 are MDHEN and SYDVKM. CDR3 length equals 15 residues. Here the CDR3 DNA reads TGTGCCACCCAGCTAAGATGGAGGATGGACTATGGCTACACCTTC. It translates to CATQLRWRMDYGYTF.

This clonotype was detected ten times or more. The V gene is TRBV7-2, the J gene TRBJ2-7; D is possibly TRBD2 (6 bases). From germline, CDR1 is SGHTA and CDR2 FQGNSA. V was trimmed by 6 bases and J by 7 bases, leaving 16 bases between them. The CDR3 totals 13 residues. The chain's CDR3 is CASRGDLSREQYF. DNA for the CDR3: TGTGCCAGCAGAGGGGACTTGTCGAGGGAGCAGTACTTC.

This clonotype was counted many times. V is TRBV28 and J is TRBJ1-6, with TRBD1 matching 8 bases. The CDR3 is made up of 15 amino acids. J was trimmed by 6 bases and V by 5 bases; bases with no gene match: 6. Looked up from germline, CDR1 is MDHEN and CDR2 is SYDVKM. The CDR3 protein is CASSRRTGLNSPLHF. CDR3 coding DNA: TGTGCCAGCAGTCGCCGGACAGGGCTTAATTCACCCCTCCACTTT.

This clonotype was detected ten times or more. The chain links TRBV2 to TRBJ2-3; a possible D gene is TRBD1 (6 bases). Germline values: CDR1 SNHLY, CDR2 FYNNEI. Deletions cut 0 bases from V and 9 bases from J, with 16 bases between. The CDR3 runs to 15 residues. DNA for the CDR3: TGTGCCAGCAGTGAAGCGCTTGGGGGCTATGGCACGCAGTATTTT. As protein: CASSEALGGYGTQYF.

Remarks on this clonotype: Given a much more abundant clone one base away, this may be a read error. The rearrangement joins TRBV20-1 to TRBJ2-1; D tentatively reads TRBD1 or TRBD2 (5 bases each). V shed 1 base and J shed 2 bases, with 9 bases lying between them. This CDR3 has 14 amino acids. Germline CDR1 and CDR2: DFQATT and SNEGSKA (reference sequence). In DNA form, the CDR3 reads TGCAGTGCTAGAGGGGGGAGAACCTACAATGAGCAGTTCTTC. It specifies CSARGGRTYNEQFF.

The sample holds many counts of this clonotype. The chain carries TRBV7-2 and TRBJ2-5; D is possibly TRBD1 (6 bases). V lost 8 bases to trimming and J lost 5 bases, with 15 bases between them. The CDR3 spans 13 residues. From germline, CDR1 is SGHTA and CDR2 FQGNSA. The CDR3 nucleotides read TGTGCCAGCGAAGGGGGTAGTAGGGAGACCCAGTACTTC. As protein: CASEGGSRETQYF.

This clonotype was seen many times. The chain couples TRBV28 to TRBJ1-6; D not resolved. CDR3 size: 15 residues. In germline, CDR1 is MDHEN, CDR2 SYDVKM. V shed 4 bases and J shed 10 bases, with 17 bases lying between them. The CDR3 DNA reads as TGTGCCAGCAGTTGGGGTGAAGGGCGTCGGTCACCCCTCCACTTT. Its translation is CASSWGEGRRSPLHF.

This clonotype was observed at least ten times. This chain links TRBV25-1 with TRBJ1-2, with 7 bases identical to TRBD1. The germline V gene has CDR1 MGHDK and CDR2 SYGVNS. There are 14 residues in the CDR3. The trim removed 2 bases at V and 4 bases at J, leaving 4 bases unmatched. The DNA for the CDR3 is TGTGCCAGCAGTGAAAAGGGGACAGCCTATGGCTACACCTTC. It codes for CASSEKGTAYGYTF.

This clonotype appeared many times. The genes are TRBV20-1 and TRBJ2-1, with TRBD1 identical over 10 bases. CDR1 and CDR2 (germline): DFQATT, SNEGSKA (reference sequence). This CDR3 is 17 amino acids long. With 3 bases clipped from V and 9 bases from J, the junction kept 17 bases outside the gene matches. Here the CDR3 DNA reads TGCAGTGCTAGTAATCCTAGACAGGGGGCGGGTAATATTGAGCAGTTCTTC. It encodes CSASNPRQGAGNIEQFF.